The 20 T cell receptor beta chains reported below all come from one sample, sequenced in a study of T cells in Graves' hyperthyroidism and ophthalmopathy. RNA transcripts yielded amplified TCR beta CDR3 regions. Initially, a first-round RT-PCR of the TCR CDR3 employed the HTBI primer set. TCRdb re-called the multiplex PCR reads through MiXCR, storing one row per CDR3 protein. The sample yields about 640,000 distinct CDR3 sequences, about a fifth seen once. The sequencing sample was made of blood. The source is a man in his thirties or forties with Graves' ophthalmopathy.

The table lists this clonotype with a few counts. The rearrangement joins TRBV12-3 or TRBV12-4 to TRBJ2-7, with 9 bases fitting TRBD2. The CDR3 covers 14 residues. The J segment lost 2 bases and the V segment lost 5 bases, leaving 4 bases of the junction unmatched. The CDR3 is CASSRLADTYEQYF. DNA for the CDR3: TGTGCCAGCAGTCGACTAGCGGATACCTACGAGCAGTACTTC.

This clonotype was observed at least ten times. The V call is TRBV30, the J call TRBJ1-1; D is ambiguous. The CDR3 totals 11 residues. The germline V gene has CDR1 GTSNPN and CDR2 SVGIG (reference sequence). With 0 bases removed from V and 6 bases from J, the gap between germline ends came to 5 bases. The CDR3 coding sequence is TGTGCCTGGAGTGTAAGCGCTGAAGCTTTCTTT. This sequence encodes CAWSVSAEAFF.

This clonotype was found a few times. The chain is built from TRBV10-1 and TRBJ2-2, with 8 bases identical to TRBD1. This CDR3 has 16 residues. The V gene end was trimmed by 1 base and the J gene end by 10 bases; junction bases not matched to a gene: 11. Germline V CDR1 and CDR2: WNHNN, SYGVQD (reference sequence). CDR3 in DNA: TGCGCCAGCAGTGAGTTCGACAGGGGAGGAGTGTCGGAGCTGTTTTTT. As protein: CASSEFDRGGVSELFF.

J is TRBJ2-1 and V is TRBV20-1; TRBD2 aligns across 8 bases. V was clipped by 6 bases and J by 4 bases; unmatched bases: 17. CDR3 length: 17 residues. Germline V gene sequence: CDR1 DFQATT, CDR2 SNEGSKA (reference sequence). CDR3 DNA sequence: TGCAGTGCCAAGGTGGCGGGAGGACTCAACTATTACAATGAGCAGTTCTTC. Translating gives CSAKVAGGLNYYNEQFF.

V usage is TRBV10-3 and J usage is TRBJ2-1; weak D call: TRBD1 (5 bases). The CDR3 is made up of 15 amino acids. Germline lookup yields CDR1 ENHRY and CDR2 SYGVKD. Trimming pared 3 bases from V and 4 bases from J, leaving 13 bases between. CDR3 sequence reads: CAISDGHGGYNEQFF. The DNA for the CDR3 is TGTGCCATCAGTGACGGACACGGCGGATACAATGAGCAGTTCTTC.

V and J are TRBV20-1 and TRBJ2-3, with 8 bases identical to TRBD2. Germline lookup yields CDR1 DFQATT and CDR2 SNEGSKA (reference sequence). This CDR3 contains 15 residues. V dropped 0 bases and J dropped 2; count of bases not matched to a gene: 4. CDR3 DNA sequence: TGCAGTGCTAGAGATCCCGGGAGGGCCACAGATACGCAGTATTTT. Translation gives CSARDPGRATDTQYF.

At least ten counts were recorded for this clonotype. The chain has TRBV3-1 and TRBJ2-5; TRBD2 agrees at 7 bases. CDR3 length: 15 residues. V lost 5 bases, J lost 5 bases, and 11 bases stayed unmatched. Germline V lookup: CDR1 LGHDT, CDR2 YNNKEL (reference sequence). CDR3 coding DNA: TGTGCCAGCAGCTCCGGGACTATGGGCGGGGAGACCCAGTACTTC. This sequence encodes CASSSGTMGGETQYF.

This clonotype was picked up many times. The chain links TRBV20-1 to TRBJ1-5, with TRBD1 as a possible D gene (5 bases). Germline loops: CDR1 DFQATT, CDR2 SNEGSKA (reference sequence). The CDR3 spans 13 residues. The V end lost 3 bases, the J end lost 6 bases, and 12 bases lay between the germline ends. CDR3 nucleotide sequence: TGCAGTGCTAGGGGGAGGGGACGTCAGCCCCAGCATTTT. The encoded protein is CSARGRGRQPQHF.

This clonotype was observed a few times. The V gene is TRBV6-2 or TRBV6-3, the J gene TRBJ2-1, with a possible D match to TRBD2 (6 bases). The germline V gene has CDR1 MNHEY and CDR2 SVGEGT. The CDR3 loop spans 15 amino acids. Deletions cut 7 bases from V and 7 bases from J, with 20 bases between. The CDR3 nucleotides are TGTGCCAGCACCCATACGGGCCAGGGAGGTAATGAGCAGTTCTTC. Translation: CASTHTGQGGNEQFF.

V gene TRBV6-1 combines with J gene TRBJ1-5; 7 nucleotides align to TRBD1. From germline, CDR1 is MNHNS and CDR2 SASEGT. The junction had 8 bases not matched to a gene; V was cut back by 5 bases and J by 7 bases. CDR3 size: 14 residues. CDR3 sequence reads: CASSSTGLRQPQHF. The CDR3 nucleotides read TGTGCCAGCAGTTCGACAGGGTTGCGACAGCCCCAGCATTTT.

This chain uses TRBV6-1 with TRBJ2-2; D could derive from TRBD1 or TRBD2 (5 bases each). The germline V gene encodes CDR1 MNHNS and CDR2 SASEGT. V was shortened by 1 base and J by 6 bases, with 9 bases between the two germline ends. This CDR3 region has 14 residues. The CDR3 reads CASSEVGAAGELFF. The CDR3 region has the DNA TGTGCCAGCAGTGAAGTCGGGGCTGCCGGGGAGCTGTTTTTT.

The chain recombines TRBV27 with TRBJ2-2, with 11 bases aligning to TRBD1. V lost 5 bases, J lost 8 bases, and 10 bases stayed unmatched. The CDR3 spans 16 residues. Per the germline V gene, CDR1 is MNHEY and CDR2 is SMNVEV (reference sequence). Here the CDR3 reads CASSDGGTGGTGELFF. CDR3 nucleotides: TGTGCCAGCAGTGATGGTGGGACAGGGGGGACGGGGGAGCTGTTTTTT.

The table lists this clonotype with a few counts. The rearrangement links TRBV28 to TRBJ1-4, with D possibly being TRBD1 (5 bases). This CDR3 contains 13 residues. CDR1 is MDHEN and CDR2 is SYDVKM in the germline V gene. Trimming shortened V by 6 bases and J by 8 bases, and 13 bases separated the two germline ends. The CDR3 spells CASRPGGGEKLFF. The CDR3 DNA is TGTGCCAGCAGACCCGGGGGAGGAGAAAAACTGTTTTTT.

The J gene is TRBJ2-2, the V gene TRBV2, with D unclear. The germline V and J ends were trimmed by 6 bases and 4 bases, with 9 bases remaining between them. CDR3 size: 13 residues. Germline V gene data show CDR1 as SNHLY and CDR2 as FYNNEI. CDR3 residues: CASREMSTGELFF. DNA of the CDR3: TGTGCCAGCAGAGAGATGTCCACCGGGGAGCTGTTTTTT.

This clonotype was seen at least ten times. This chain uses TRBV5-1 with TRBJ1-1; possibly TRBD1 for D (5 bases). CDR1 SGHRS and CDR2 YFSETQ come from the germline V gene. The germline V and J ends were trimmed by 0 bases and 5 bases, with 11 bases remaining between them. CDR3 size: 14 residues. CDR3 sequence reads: CASSLEQGKTEAFF. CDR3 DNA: TGCGCCAGCAGCTTGGAGCAGGGAAAAACTGAAGCTTTCTTT.

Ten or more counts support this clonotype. CDR3 loop: CASSFTGGFGEAFF. The CDR3 nucleotides are TGTGCCAGCAGCTTTACAGGGGGTTTCGGTGAAGCTTTCTTT. V is TRBV5-6 and J is TRBJ1-1; 8 nucleotides line up with TRBD1. Germline V gives CDR1 SGHDT, CDR2 YYEEEE. The CDR3 runs 14 residues. The junction had 7 bases not matched to a gene; V was cut back by 2 bases and J by 7 bases.

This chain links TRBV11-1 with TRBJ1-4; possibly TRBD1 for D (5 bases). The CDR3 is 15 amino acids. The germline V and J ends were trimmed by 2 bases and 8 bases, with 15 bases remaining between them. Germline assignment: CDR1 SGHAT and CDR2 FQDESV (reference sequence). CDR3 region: CASSLLDSVGEKLFF. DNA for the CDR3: TGTGCCAGCAGCTTACTAGACAGCGTGGGAGAAAAACTGTTTTTT.

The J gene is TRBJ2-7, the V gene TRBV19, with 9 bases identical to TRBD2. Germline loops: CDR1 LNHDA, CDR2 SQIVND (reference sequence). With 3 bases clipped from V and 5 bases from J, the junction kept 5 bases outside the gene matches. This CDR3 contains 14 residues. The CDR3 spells CASSISTSGNEQYF. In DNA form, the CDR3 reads TGTGCCAGTAGTATCTCGACTAGCGGAAACGAGCAGTACTTC.

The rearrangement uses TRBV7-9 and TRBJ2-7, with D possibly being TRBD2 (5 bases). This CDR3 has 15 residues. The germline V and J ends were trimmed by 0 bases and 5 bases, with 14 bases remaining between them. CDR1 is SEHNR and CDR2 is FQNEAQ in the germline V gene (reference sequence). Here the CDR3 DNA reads TGTGCCAGCAGCTTAGCGGAGCGGCAGCTCCACGAGCAGTACTTC. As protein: CASSLAERQLHEQYF.

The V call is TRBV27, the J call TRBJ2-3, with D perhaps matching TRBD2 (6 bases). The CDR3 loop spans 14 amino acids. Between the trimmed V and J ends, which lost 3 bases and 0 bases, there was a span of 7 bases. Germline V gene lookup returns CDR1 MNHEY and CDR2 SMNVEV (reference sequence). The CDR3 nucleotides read TGTGCCAGCAGTTTGCGGGATAGCACAGATACGCAGTATTTT. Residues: CASSLRDSTDTQYF.